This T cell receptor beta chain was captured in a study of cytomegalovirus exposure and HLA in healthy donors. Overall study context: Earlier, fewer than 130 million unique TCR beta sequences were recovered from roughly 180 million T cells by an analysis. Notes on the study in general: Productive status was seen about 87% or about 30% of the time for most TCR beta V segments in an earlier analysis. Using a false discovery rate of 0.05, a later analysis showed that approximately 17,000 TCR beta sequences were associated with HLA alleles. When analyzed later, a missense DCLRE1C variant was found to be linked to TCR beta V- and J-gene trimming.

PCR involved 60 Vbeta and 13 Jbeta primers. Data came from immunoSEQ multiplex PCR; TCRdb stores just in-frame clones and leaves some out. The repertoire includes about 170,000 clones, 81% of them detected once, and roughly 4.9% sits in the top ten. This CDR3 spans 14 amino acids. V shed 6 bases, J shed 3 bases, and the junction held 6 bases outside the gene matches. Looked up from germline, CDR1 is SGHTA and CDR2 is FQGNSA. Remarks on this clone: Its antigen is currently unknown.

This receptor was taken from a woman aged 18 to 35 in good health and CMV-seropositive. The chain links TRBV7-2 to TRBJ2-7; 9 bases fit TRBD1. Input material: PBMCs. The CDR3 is CASRRDRANYEQYF. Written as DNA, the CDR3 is TGTGCCAGCAGGCGGGACAGGGCTAACTACGAGCAGTACTTC.